What follows are 20 T cell receptor beta chains derived from one specimen sequenced in a study of CD4 and CD8 cells across lung adenocarcinoma regions. TCRdb re-called the PCR reads with MiXCR, one entry per CDR3 protein. The sample records roughly 12,000 distinct CDR3 sequences, 56% being singletons. The sample was CD8+ T cells from the margin of a lung tumor. Receptors were obtained from a female donor with lung adenocarcinoma. The CD4 and CD8 labels of this study may be unreliable.

The gene calls are TRBV11-1 and TRBJ1-2; 7 nucleotides align to TRBD1. V was pared by 5 bases and J by 4 bases, with 10 bases of the junction left unmatched. The CDR3 is 15 amino acids. Germline lookup yields CDR1 SGHAT and CDR2 FQDESV (reference sequence). CDR3 nucleotides: TGTGCCAGCAGCACAGGGACAGCGCTCGGCTATGGCTACACCTTC. As protein: CASSTGTALGYGYTF. Using reference TRBV11-1 and TRBJ1-2 for the parts outside the CDR3, the full variable domain is EAEVAQSPRYKITEKSQAVAFWCDPISGHATLYWYRQILGQGPELLVQFQDESVVDDSQLPKDRFSAERLKGVDSTLKIQPAELGDSAMYLCASSTGTALGYGYTFGSGTRLTVV.

The rearrangement links TRBV30 to TRBJ2-2; 8 nucleotides line up with TRBD1. Germline-derived CDR1 and CDR2 are GTSNPN and SVGIG (reference sequence). The CDR3 loop spans 13 amino acids. The trim removed 8 bases at V and 6 bases at J, leaving 8 bases unmatched. The CDR3 coding sequence is TGTGCCCTACGACAGGGGCGGGCCGGGGAGCTGTTTTTT. Its translation: CALRQGRAGELFF.

This clonotype has a handful of counts. The chain uses TRBV6-1 and TRBJ2-1; 8 bases agree with TRBD2. The last part of the DNA fits TRBJ2-7 better; the J call may be wrong. Germline CDR1 is MNHNS and CDR2 is SASEGT. The CDR3 is made up of 12 amino acids. CDR3 coding DNA: TGTGCCAGCAGTGACCCGGGGGGGGAGCAGTACTTC. It translates to CASSDPGGEQYF.

The chain has TRBV6-1 and TRBJ1-2; maybe TRBD1 (5 bases). V was pared by 1 base and J by 4 bases, with 10 bases between. The CDR3 has 14 amino acids. CDR1 is MNHNS, CDR2 SASEGT, per germline. The CDR3 protein is CASSEGGRTYGYTF. The DNA for the CDR3 is TGTGCCAGCAGTGAAGGGGGACGGACCTATGGCTACACCTTC.

There are a few counts of this clonotype. The chain combines TRBV6-5 with TRBJ2-2; 7 bases are a match to TRBD2. The CDR3 sequence is 15 residues long. In germline, CDR1 is MNHEY, CDR2 SVGAGI. V dropped 4 bases and J dropped 6; count of bases not matched to a gene: 8. In DNA form, the CDR3 reads TGTGCCAGCAGTTTCGGACTAGAGGTTTCCGGGGAGCTGTTTTTT. Translation gives CASSFGLEVSGELFF.

A word on this clonotype: The junction and the germline gene differ at one end; a read error may be behind it. The genes are TRBV6-1 and TRBJ2-5; a possible D gene is TRBD1 (7 bases). CDR3 length: 14 amino acids. Germline CDR1 reads MNHNS; CDR2 reads SASEGT. CDR3 residues: CAGQGGGAQEIQYF. The DNA for the CDR3 is TGTGCGGGTCAGGGGGGCGGGGCCCAAGAGATCCAGTACTTC.

This chain joins TRBV6-5 and TRBJ2-6; possible D gene TRBD1, 5 bases. Germline loops: CDR1 MNHEY, CDR2 SVGAGI. V lost 0 bases and J 0 bases, leaving 6 bases between the germline ends. The CDR3 sequence is 16 residues long. Written as DNA, the CDR3 is TGTGCCAGCAGTTACTCGACAGACTCTGGGGCCAACGTCCTGACTTTC. As protein: CASSYSTDSGANVLTF.

J is TRBJ2-5 and V is TRBV10-1; 8 bases map to TRBD2. With 8 bases clipped from V and 4 bases from J, the junction kept 15 bases outside the gene matches. The CDR3 extends over 16 amino acids. From germline, CDR1 is WNHNN and CDR2 SYGVQD (reference sequence). In DNA, the CDR3 is TGCGCCAGCGGGGGTAACGGGGGGGGGGACACAGAGACCCAGTACTTC. It codes for CASGGNGGGDTETQYF.

This clonotype occurred a few times. A much larger clone sits a single nucleotide away, making a read error possible. The chain recombines TRBV6-1 with TRBJ2-1; TRBD1 aligns across 7 bases. V lost 2 bases and J lost 10; bases outside the gene matches: 11. The CDR3 covers 15 residues. From germline, CDR1 is MNHNS and CDR2 SASEGT. The CDR3 DNA sequence: TGTGCCAGCAGTGAACCCGGGACAGTATATTACGAGCAGTTCTTC. Translation: CASSEPGTVYYEQFF.

The gene calls are TRBV6-1 and TRBJ2-7, with D tentatively TRBD1 (5 bases). The germline V gene encodes CDR1 MNHNS and CDR2 SASEGT. This CDR3 comprises 14 residues. V lost 6 bases and J lost 2, with 14 bases in between. CDR3 region: CASRSRGQPYEQYF. The CDR3 region has the DNA TGTGCCAGCAGATCAAGGGGTCAGCCCTACGAGCAGTACTTC.

The CDR3: CASSRWGETGGRETQYF. For the CDR3, the DNA is TGTGCCAGCAGCCGATGGGGGGAGACAGGGGGACGAGAGACCCAGTACTTC. The chain couples TRBV3-1 to TRBJ2-1; 9 bases are shared with TRBD1. The J call may be incorrect, as the DNA end agrees better with TRBJ2-5. The CDR3 runs to 17 residues. Per the germline V gene, CDR1 is LGHDT and CDR2 is YNNKEL (reference sequence).

The chain uses TRBV10-3 and TRBJ2-5; D may be TRBD1 or TRBD2 (5 bases each). V shed 8 bases and J shed 5 bases, with 18 bases lying between them. Germline values: CDR1 ENHRY, CDR2 SYGVKD. There are 14 residues in the CDR3. DNA of the CDR3: TGTGCCATCGGGACGAGGGGAATTGGCGAGACCCAGTACTTC. It encodes CAIGTRGIGETQYF.

The chain is built from TRBV6-1 and TRBJ2-1; the match to TRBD2 covers 11 bases. The V gene's germline CDR1 is MNHNS and CDR2 SASEGT. This CDR3 is built from 15 residues. V lost 5 bases to trimming and J lost 2 bases; unmatched junction nucleotides: 2. The CDR3 DNA reads TGTGCCAGCAGTCAGACTAGCGGGGCCTACAATGAGCAGTTCTTC. Its protein is CASSQTSGAYNEQFF.

This chain links TRBV27 with TRBJ2-1, with D possibly matching TRBD2 (5 bases). This CDR3 contains 12 residues. Germline values: CDR1 MNHEY, CDR2 SMNVEV (reference sequence). The V end was cut by 5 bases, the J end by 12 bases, with 14 bases between. The CDR3: CASSGLEVGQFF. The CDR3 DNA is TGTGCCAGCAGTGGACTGGAGGTTGGGCAGTTCTTC.

The chain links TRBV6-2 or TRBV6-3 to TRBJ2-5; no clear D gene. V lost 6 bases to trimming and J lost 3 bases, with 11 bases between them. CDR1 and CDR2 (germline): MNHEY, SVGEGT. The CDR3 contains 13 residues. The CDR3 DNA reads as TGTGCCAGCAGCTACCATATCAAAGAGACCCAGTACTTC. Translating gives CASSYHIKETQYF.

In the case of this clonotype: The junction departs from germline at one end; a sequencing error may be responsible. The chain has TRBV6-1 and TRBJ2-4; either TRBD1 or TRBD2 may fit D (6 bases each). Germline loops: CDR1 MNHNS, CDR2 SASEGT. There are 15 residues in the CDR3. CDR3 DNA: TGTGCCAGCAGGCCGGGGCTAGGGGGGAAAGATATTCAGTACTTT. Translated, it gives CASRPGLGGKDIQYF.

This clonotype was picked up many times. V and J are TRBV4-1 and TRBJ2-5; 11 bases are shared with TRBD2. Trimming removed 1 base from V and 5 bases from J; junction bases left unmatched: 3. This CDR3 comprises 15 residues. Germline V gene lookup returns CDR1 MGHRA and CDR2 YSYEKL. CDR3 coding DNA: TGCGCCAGCAGCCAAGCTAGCGGGGGGCGGGAGACCCAGTACTTC. Encoded protein: CASSQASGGRETQYF.

A word on this clonotype: Compared with germline, one end of the junction differs, possibly owing to a read error. The chain recombines TRBV6-1 with TRBJ2-3; D could derive from TRBD1 or TRBD2 (5 bases each). The CDR3 runs to 16 residues. Per the germline V gene, CDR1 is MNHNS and CDR2 is SASEGT. The CDR3 DNA reads as TGTGCCAGCAGTGCTACGGGGCAGCGAGCCAAAGATATTCAGTACTTT. Translated: CASSATGQRAKDIQYF.

The chain employs TRBV6-1 and TRBJ2-1, with no clear D. Germline CDR1 and CDR2: MNHNS and SASEGT. V lost 6 bases and J lost 10, with 10 bases in between. This CDR3 contains 11 residues. CDR3 loop: CASRSNGEQFF. CDR3 DNA: TGTGCCAGCAGATCAAATGGGGAGCAGTTCTTC.

The chain carries TRBV10-1 and TRBJ2-5, with D perhaps TRBD1 or TRBD2 (6 bases each). This CDR3 region has 14 residues. Germline CDR1 reads WNHNN; CDR2 reads SYGVQD (reference sequence). CDR3 sequence reads: CAGIGGRDQETQYF. In DNA form, the CDR3 reads TGCGCGGGGATCGGGGGCCGTGACCAAGAGACCCAGTACTTC.